Sequencing of this TCR beta chain was carried out in a study of technical replicates of blood from a few donors (dated by TCRdb to about 2017). Note on this clone: Its antigen is still unknown. No base qualities exist here, and no much larger clone lies one base off it.

The library relied on the immunoSEQ multiplex PCR assay. Entries here come from immuneACCESS through TCRdb and include only in-frame sequences with V and J called. Some clones fail to appear in such tables; in the studies checked, an unresolved V gene covers under half of the shortfall, and the cause of the remainder is unknown. Recorded for this sample are about 76,000 clones; 65% to 90% of them occurred a single time. In total, the top ten clones hold under 5.5% of the sample. The germline V gene gives CDR1 as SGHTA and CDR2 as FQGNSA. The CDR3 contains 16 residues, cysteine and phenylalanine counted. CDR3 DNA is the only sequence kept; it has 48 bases, read in frame from the first base. V is cut by 4 bases and J by 1 base, and the space between the germline ends is 11 bases.

This clonotype was obtained from a human donor in good health. Some clones in this sample may be carry-over from other donors' samples. The sequencing input was PBMCs. The rearrangement joined TRBV7-2 to TRBJ2-6; the D gene lacks a confident call. The CDR3 region reads CASSSPFPSGANVLTF. The nucleotide sequence is TGTGCCAGCAGCTCCCCCTTTCCGTCTGGGGCCAACGTCCTGACTTTC.